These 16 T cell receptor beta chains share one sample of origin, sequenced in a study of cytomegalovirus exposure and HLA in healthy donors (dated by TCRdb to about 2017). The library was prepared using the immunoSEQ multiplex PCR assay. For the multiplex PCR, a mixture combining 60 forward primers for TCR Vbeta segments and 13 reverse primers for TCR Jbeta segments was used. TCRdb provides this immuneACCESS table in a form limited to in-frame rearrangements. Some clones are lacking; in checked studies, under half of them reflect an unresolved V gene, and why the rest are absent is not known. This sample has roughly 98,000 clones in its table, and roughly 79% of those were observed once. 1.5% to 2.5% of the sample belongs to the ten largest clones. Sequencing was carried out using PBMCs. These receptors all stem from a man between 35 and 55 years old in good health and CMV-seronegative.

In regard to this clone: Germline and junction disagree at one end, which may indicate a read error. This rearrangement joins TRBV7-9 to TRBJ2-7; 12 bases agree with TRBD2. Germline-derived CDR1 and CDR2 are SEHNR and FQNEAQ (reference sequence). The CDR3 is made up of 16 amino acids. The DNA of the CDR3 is TGTTCCAGCAGCTGGGGACTAGCGGGCCGCTCCTACGAGCAGTACTTC. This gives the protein CSSSWGLAGRSYEQYF.

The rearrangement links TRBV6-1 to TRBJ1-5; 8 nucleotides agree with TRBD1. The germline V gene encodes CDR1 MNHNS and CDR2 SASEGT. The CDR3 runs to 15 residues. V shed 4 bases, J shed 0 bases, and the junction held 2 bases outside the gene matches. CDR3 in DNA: TGTGCCAGCAGTGGGACAGGGCTTAGCAATCAGCCCCAGCATTTT. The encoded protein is CASSGTGLSNQPQHF.

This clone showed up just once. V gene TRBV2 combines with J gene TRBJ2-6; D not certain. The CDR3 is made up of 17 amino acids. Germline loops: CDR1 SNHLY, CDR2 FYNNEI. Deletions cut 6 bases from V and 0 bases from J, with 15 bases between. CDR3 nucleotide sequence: TGTGCCAGCAGGCGGAAACGGATCGACTCTGGGGCCAACGTCCTGACTTTC. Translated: CASRRKRIDSGANVLTF.

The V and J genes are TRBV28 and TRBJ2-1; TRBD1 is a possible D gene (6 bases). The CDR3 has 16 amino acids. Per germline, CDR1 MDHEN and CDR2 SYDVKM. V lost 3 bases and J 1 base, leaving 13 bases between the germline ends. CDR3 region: CASSFGAGVSYNEQFF. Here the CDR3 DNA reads TGTGCCAGCAGTTTTGGTGCAGGGGTATCCTACAATGAGCAGTTCTTC. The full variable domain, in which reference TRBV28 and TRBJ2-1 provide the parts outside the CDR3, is DVKVTQSSRYLVKRTGEKVFLECVQDMDHENMFWYRQDPGLGLRLIYFSYDVKMKEKGDIPEGYSVSREKKERFSLILESASTNQTSMYLCASSFGAGVSYNEQFFGPGTRLTVL.

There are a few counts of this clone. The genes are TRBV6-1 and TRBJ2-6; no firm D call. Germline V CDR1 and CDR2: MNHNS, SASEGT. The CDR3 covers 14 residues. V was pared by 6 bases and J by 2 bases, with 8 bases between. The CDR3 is CASSRTTGANVLTF. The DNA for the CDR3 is TGTGCCAGCAGCCGCACAACTGGGGCCAACGTCCTGACTTTC.

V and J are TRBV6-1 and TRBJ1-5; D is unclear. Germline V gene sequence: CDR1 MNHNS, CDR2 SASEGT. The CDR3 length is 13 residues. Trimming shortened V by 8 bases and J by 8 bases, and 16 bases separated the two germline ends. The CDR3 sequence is CASGSLQSEPQHF. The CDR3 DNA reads TGTGCCAGCGGTTCTCTCCAAAGCGAGCCCCAGCATTTT.

CDR3 in DNA: TGTGCCAGCAGTTCTGGCCGGAGATGGTACACCGGGGAGCTGTTTTTT. Its protein is CASSSGRRWYTGELFF. The chain uses TRBV28 and TRBJ2-2; D is undetermined. Trimming took off 4 bases at V and 3 bases at J, with 15 bases between the two ends. Germline values: CDR1 MDHEN, CDR2 SYDVKM. The CDR3 loop spans 16 amino acids.

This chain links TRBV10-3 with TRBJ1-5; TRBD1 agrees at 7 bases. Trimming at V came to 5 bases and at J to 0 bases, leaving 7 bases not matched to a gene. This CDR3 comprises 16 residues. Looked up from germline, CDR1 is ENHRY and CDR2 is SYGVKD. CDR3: CAISPGQSYSNQPQHF. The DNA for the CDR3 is TGTGCCATCAGTCCGGGACAGAGTTATAGCAATCAGCCCCAGCATTTT.

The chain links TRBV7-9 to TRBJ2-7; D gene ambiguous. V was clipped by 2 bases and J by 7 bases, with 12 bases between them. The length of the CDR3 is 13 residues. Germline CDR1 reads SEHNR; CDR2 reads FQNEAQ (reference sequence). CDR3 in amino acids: CASSLIGGREQYF. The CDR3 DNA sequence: TGTGCCAGCAGCTTAATTGGCGGCCGGGAGCAGTACTTC.

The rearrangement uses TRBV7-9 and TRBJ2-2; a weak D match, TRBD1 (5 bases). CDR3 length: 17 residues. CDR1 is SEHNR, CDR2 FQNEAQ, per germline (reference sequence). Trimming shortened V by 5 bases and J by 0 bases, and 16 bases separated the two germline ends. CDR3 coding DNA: TGTGCCAGCAGCCCGTTCTTGGGGCAGGCGAACACCGGGGAGCTGTTTTTT. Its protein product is CASSPFLGQANTGELFF.

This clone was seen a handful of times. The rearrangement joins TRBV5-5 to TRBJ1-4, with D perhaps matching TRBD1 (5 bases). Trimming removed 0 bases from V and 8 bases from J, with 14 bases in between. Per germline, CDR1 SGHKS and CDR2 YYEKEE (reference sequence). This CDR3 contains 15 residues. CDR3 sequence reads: CASSLADSSWEKLFF. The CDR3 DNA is TGTGCCAGCAGCTTGGCAGACAGCTCCTGGGAAAAACTGTTTTTT.

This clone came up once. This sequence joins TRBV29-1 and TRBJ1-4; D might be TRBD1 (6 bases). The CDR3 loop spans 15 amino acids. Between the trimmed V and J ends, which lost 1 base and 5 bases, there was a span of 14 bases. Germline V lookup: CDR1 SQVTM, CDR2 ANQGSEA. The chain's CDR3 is CSVEVAGAGNEKLFF. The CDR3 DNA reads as TGCAGCGTTGAAGTTGCAGGGGCAGGGAATGAAAAACTGTTTTTT.

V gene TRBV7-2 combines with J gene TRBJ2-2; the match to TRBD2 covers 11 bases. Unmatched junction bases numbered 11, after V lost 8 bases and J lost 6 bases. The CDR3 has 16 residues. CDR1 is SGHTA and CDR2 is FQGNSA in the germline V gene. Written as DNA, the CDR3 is TGTGCCAGCTCCCTGGGAACTAGCGGGAGATCCGGGGAGCTGTTTTTT. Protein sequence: CASSLGTSGRSGELFF.

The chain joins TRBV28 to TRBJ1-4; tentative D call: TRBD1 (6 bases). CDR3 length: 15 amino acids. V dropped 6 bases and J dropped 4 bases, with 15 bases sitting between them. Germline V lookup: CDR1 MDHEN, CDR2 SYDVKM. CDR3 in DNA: TGTGCCAGCAGCCTCCGGACAGTGATTAATGAAAAACTGTTTTTT. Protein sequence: CASSLRTVINEKLFF.

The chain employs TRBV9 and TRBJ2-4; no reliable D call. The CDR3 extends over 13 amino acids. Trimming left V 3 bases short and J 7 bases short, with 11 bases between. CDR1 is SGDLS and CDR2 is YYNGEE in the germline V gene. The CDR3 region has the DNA TGTGCCAGCAGCGGCATACTGAGTAACATTCAGTACTTC. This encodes CASSGILSNIQYF.

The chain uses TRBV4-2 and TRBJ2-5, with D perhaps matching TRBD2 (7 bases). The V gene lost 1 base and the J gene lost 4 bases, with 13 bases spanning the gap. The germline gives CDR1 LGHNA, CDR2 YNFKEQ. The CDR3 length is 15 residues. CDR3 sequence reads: CASSQVAGAAETQYF. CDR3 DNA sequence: TGTGCCAGCAGCCAAGTCGCGGGGGCAGCAGAGACCCAGTACTTC.